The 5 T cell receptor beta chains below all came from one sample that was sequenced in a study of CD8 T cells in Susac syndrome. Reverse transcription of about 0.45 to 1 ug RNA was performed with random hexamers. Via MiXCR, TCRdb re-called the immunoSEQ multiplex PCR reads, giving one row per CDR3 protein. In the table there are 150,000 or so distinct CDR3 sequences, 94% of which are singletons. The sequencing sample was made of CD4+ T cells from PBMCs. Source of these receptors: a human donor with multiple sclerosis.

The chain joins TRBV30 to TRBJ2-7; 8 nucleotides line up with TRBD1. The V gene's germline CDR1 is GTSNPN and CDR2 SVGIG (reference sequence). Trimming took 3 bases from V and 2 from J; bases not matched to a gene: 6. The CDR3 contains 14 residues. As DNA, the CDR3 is TGTGCCTGGAGCTCGACAGGGGAAACCTACGAGCAGTACTTC. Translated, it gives CAWSSTGETYEQYF.

The CDR3 reads CAISGLSNEQFF. DNA for the CDR3: TGTGCCATCAGCGGACTATCAAATGAGCAGTTCTTC. The chain is built from TRBV10-3 and TRBJ2-1, with D possibly matching TRBD2 (6 bases). CDR1 and CDR2 (germline): ENHRY, SYGVKD. The CDR3 consists of 12 residues. V dropped 6 bases and J dropped 7 bases, with 10 bases sitting between them.

The CDR3 nucleotides read TGCGCCAGCAGTTCTAGCGGGAGGACCACAGATACGCAGTATTTT. This translates into CASSSSGRTTDTQYF. The chain carries TRBV5-1 and TRBJ2-3; 11 positions agree with TRBD2. CDR3 length equals 15 residues. V trimming: 5 bases; J trimming: 2 bases; junction bases outside the gene matches: 4. CDR1 is SGHRS, CDR2 YFSETQ, per germline.

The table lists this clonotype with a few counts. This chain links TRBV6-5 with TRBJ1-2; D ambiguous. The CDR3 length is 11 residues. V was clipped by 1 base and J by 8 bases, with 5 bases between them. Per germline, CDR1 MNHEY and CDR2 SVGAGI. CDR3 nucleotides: TGTGCCAGCAGTTACTTGGGAGGCTACACCTTC. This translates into CASSYLGGYTF.

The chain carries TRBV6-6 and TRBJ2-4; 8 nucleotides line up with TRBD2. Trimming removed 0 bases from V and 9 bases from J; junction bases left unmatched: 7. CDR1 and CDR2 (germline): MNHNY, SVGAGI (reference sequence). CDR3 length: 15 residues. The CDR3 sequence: CASSYSVGRAGIQYF. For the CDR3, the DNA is TGTGCCAGCAGTTACTCAGTCGGGAGGGCGGGCATTCAGTACTTC.